This TCR beta chain was captured by sequencing in a study of patients and donors after allogeneic stem cell transplantation (dated by TCRdb to between 2020 and 2021). This clonotype was counted at least ten times. Its antigen remains undetermined. No per-base quality is available; no much larger clone lies one base away. Libraries came from RT-PCR. The instrument was a NextSeq 550. TCRdb reworked the public reads: Q25 trimming with fastp, MiXCR clone assembly, productive beta chains retained. Rows with a matching CDR3 protein are joined into one entry that keeps the most common DNA and genes. The sample profile shows approximately 430,000 distinct CDR3 sequences; roughly 17% of them were found once. Around 6.8% of the sample lies in the top ten. The TCR sequence derives from a human donor who was either an allogeneic HSCT recipient or a stem cell or donor lymphocyte infusion donor (not recorded which). It is not recorded whose cells these are; they may come from a transplant donor. Sequencing used blood, either unsorted or a sorted T cell fraction (not recorded which).

The CDR3: CASSQHGQVVEKLFF. The nucleotide sequence is TGCGCCAGCAGCCAGCACGGACAGGTTGTTGAAAAACTGTTTTTT. The chain is encoded by TRBV4-1 joined to TRBJ1-4, and TRBD1 matches 7 of the central bases. The V end gives up 3 bases and the J end 7 bases, leaving 8 bases in the junction not matched to a gene. The CDR3, cysteine through phenylalanine, is 15 amino acids long. Only the CDR3 portion is preserved as DNA: 45 bases, with reading frame beginning at the first base. Via the germline V gene, CDR1 is MGHRA and CDR2 YSYEKL.